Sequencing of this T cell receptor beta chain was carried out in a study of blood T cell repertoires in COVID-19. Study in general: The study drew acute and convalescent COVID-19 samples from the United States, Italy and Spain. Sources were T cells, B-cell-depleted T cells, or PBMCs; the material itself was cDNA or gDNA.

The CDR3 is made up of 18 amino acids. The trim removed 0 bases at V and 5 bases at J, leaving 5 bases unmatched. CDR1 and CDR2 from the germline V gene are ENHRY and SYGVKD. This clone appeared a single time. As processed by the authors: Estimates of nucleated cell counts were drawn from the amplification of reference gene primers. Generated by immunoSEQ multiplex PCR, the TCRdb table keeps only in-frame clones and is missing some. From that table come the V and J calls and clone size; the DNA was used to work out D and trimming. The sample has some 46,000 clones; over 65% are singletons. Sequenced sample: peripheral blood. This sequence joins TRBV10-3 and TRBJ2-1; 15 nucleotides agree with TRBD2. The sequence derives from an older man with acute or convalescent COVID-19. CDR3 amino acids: CAISESRTSGRAHNEQFF. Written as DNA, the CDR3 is TGTGCCATCAGTGAGTCAAGGACTAGCGGGAGGGCCCACAATGAGCAGTTCTTC.